What follows are 18 T cell receptor beta chains derived from one specimen sequenced in a study of blood T cell repertoires in COVID-19 (TCRdb year 2020). The library came from the immunoSEQ multiplex PCR assay. TCRdb re-hosts the immuneACCESS table, in-frame sequences only. Its copies lack some clones; in the studies checked, an unresolved V gene accounts for under half of them, and the cause for the rest is not known. The sample contains 130,000 to 150,000 clones, approximately 80% of them found a single time. Jointly, the top ten make up about an eighth of the sample. Sequenced sample: peripheral blood. The receptors come from a man between 60 and 75 years old with active or convalescent COVID-19.

This sequence joins TRBV9 and TRBJ1-2, with a weak D call TRBD1 (5 bases). The V end lost 0 bases, the J end lost 1 base, and 10 bases lay between the germline ends. Germline CDR1 is SGDLS and CDR2 is YYNGEE. CDR3 length equals 15 residues. The CDR3: CASSVGGVLNYGYTF. For the CDR3, the DNA is TGTGCCAGCAGCGTAGGGGGGGTACTTAACTATGGCTACACCTTC. Using reference TRBV9 and TRBJ1-2 for the parts outside the CDR3, the full variable domain is DSGVTQTPKHLITATGQRVTLRCSPRSGDLSVYWYQQSLDQGLQFLIQYYNGEERAKGNILERFSAQQFPDLHSELNLSSLELGDSALYFCASSVGGVLNYGYTFGSGTRLTVV.

V gene TRBV5-5 combines with J gene TRBJ2-3; 7 bases are a match to TRBD1. Germline V gene data show CDR1 as SGHKS and CDR2 as YYEKEE (reference sequence). V lost 7 bases and J lost 4; bases outside the gene matches: 6. CDR3 length: 13 residues. The CDR3, as DNA: TGTGCCAGCTGGCACAGGGGCTCAGATACGCAGTATTTT. It is translated as CASWHRGSDTQYF.

V usage is TRBV27 and J usage is TRBJ2-1; 7 nucleotides line up with TRBD2. The CDR3 has 16 amino acids. The germline V gene has CDR1 MNHEY and CDR2 SMNVEV (reference sequence). J gave up 4 bases and V 7 bases, and 13 bases lay outside the gene matches. The CDR3 sequence: CASTQGAGREYNEQFF. CDR3 nucleotides: TGTGCCAGCACCCAGGGAGCGGGAAGGGAATACAATGAGCAGTTCTTC.

This chain links TRBV6-2 or TRBV6-3 with TRBJ2-7; 12 nucleotides agree with TRBD1. V was pared by 4 bases and J by 7 bases, with 5 bases of the junction left unmatched. This CDR3 contains 14 residues. Germline V gene data show CDR1 as MNHEY and CDR2 as SVGEGT. The CDR3 region is CASSWDRGREEQYF. DNA for the CDR3: TGTGCCAGCAGTTGGGACAGGGGGCGTGAAGAGCAGTACTTC.

This clone was detected once. In DNA form, the CDR3 reads TGTGCCAGCACTAAACGGGGCGCGGGAGGCGGTGAGCAGTTCTTC. Amino acid sequence: CASTKRGAGGGEQFF. V usage is TRBV6-5 and J usage is TRBJ2-1, with 8 bases lining up with TRBD2. CDR3 length equals 15 residues. The J segment lost 9 bases and the V segment lost 7 bases, leaving 14 bases of the junction unmatched. In germline, CDR1 is MNHEY, CDR2 SVGAGI.

V is TRBV28 and J is TRBJ1-5; D possibly corresponds to TRBD1 (5 bases). Germline CDR1 is MDHEN and CDR2 is SYDVKM. Trimming took off 6 bases at V and 3 bases at J, with 9 bases between the two ends. This CDR3 is built from 13 residues. This CDR3 reads CASRRQPNQPQHF. CDR3 coding DNA: TGTGCCAGCAGACGACAGCCCAATCAGCCCCAGCATTTT.

The chain has TRBV14 and TRBJ1-1; no definite D call. V lost 4 bases, J lost 3 bases, and 12 bases lay in between. CDR3 length equals 14 residues. Germline V gene sequence: CDR1 SGHDN, CDR2 FVKESK. Here the CDR3 reads CASSRGFGDTEAFF. In nucleotides, the CDR3 is TGTGCCAGCAGCCGCGGGTTCGGGGACACTGAAGCTTTCTTT.

Comments on this clone: Other nucleotide sequences in the sample specify the same CDR3. The V gene is TRBV7-2, the J gene TRBJ2-3; no clear D gene. Trimming left V 4 bases short and J 3 bases short, with 2 bases between. The CDR3 sequence is 11 residues long. Germline CDR1 reads SGHTA; CDR2 reads FQGNSA. CDR3 sequence: CASSSTDTQYF. CDR3 DNA: TGTGCCAGCAGCTCGACAGATACGCAGTATTTT.

This clone is a singleton in its sample. The J gene is TRBJ1-1, the V gene TRBV29-1, with D tentatively TRBD1 (5 bases). CDR1 SQVTM and CDR2 ANQGSEA come from the germline V gene. V was trimmed by 7 bases and J by 5 bases, leaving 11 bases between them. This CDR3 spans 11 amino acids. The CDR3 spells CSGSRATEAFF. The CDR3 DNA is TGCAGCGGAAGCAGGGCTACTGAAGCTTTCTTT.

The count of this clone is one. This rearrangement joins TRBV3-1 (or the pseudogene TRBV3-2) to TRBJ2-1; maybe TRBD2 (7 bases). Germline V CDR1 and CDR2: LGHDT, YNNKEL (reference sequence). This CDR3 is 18 amino acids long. V was trimmed by 3 bases and J by 0 bases, leaving 18 bases between them. CDR3 sequence reads: CASSHGVLADSSYNEQFF. The CDR3 DNA is TGTGCCAGCAGCCACGGTGTTCTAGCGGACAGCTCCTACAATGAGCAGTTCTTC.

The chain recombines TRBV11-2 with TRBJ2-7, with D maybe TRBD2 (5 bases). The V end was cut by 5 bases, the J end by 5 bases, with 13 bases between. Germline V gives CDR1 SGHAT, CDR2 FQNNGV. This CDR3 comprises 13 residues. CDR3 DNA sequence: TGTGCCAGCAGCCCGGGGTGGTGGGACGAGCAGTACTTC. Residues: CASSPGWWDEQYF.

The rearrangement joins TRBV5-1 to TRBJ2-7; the D gene is possibly TRBD1 (6 bases). The CDR3 extends over 16 amino acids. V shed 0 bases and J shed 2 bases, with 15 bases lying between them. Germline V lookup: CDR1 SGHRS, CDR2 YFSETQ. DNA for the CDR3: TGCGCCAGCAGCTTGGGGGGTGGCGCAGGGGCCTACGAGCAGTACTTC. This codes for CASSLGGGAGAYEQYF.

CDR3 loop: CASSSAQGTYEQYF. Here the CDR3 DNA reads TGTGCCAGTAGTTCGGCCCAGGGGACCTACGAGCAGTACTTC. The chain recombines TRBV19 with TRBJ2-7, with a possible D match to TRBD1 (6 bases). The CDR3 loop spans 14 amino acids. Trimming cost V 5 bases and J 2 bases, with 13 bases left between them. The germline CDR1 and CDR2 sequences are LNHDA and SQIVND (reference sequence).

This clone came up a few times. The chain uses TRBV7-2 and TRBJ1-2, with D unclear. Germline V gives CDR1 SGHTA, CDR2 FQGNSA. The V and J ends lost 9 bases and 7 bases respectively, with 18 bases between them. This CDR3 comprises 13 residues. CDR3 sequence reads: CASRFGEERGYTF. The CDR3 DNA is TGTGCCAGTAGATTCGGGGAGGAACGTGGCTACACCTTC.

The CDR3 region is CASTSGGNQPQHF. CDR3 coding DNA: TGTGCCAGCACGTCCGGGGGCAATCAGCCCCAGCATTTT. The rearrangement joins TRBV28 to TRBJ1-5; D not certain. The V end lost 7 bases, the J end lost 2 bases, and 9 bases lay between the germline ends. Germline values: CDR1 MDHEN, CDR2 SYDVKM. The CDR3 covers 13 residues.

V is TRBV7-9 and J is TRBJ2-3, with D possibly being TRBD2 (6 bases). The V and J ends lost 2 bases and 2 bases respectively, with 8 bases between them. This CDR3 has 14 residues. The V gene's germline CDR1 is SEHNR and CDR2 FQNEAQ (reference sequence). The CDR3 loop is CASSLTDYTDTQYF. CDR3 DNA: TGTGCCAGCAGCTTAACGGACTACACAGATACGCAGTATTTT.

This rearrangement joins TRBV24-1 to TRBJ2-5; 7 bases fit TRBD1. CDR3 size: 15 residues. With V trimmed by 4 bases and J by 2 bases, 6 bases remained unmatched. CDR1 and CDR2 (germline): KGHDR, SFDVKD. The CDR3: CATSELTGVQETQYF. The CDR3 DNA reads as TGTGCCACCAGTGAGCTTACAGGGGTACAAGAGACCCAGTACTTC.

This sequence joins TRBV9 and TRBJ2-4; D gene unclear. Germline V gives CDR1 SGDLS, CDR2 YYNGEE. Trimming took off 4 bases at V and 3 bases at J, with 14 bases between the two ends. The CDR3 extends over 15 amino acids. The CDR3 is CASSSTGSDKNIQYF. The CDR3 region has the DNA TGTGCCAGCAGCAGCACCGGGTCCGACAAAAACATTCAGTACTTC.